The rows below give T cell receptor beta chains drawn from one sample of a study of T cell repertoires in cytomegalovirus infection. One entry per CDR3 protein, called by TCRdb with MiXCR from the reads. Of about 900,000 distinct CDR3 sequences in the sample, roughly 30% are singletons; the top ten hold over 12%. These receptors' targets are unknown. Sequenced material: cultured CD8+ T cells from PBMCs, taken from culture after CMV antigen stimulation. The receptors were sampled from a human donor in good health (CMV status not recorded). Some clones in this sample may be carry-over from other donors' samples. CDR3s include the opening cysteine and the closing phenylalanine or tryptophan. Each record gives: clone size, J gene, CDR3 length, D gene, V gene, CDR3 protein, CDR3 DNA. D genes are given only for firm matches. Clone size is shown for a subset of rows, as once, few, many or a class of expanded clone.

NA | TRBJ1-1 | 15 | NA | TRBV10-2 | CASSVRFYRDTEAFF | TGCGCCAGCAGTGTTCGATTCTATAGGGACACTGAAGCTTTCTTT
NA | TRBJ2-2 | 14 | NA | TRBV29-1 | CSVHRRGSTGELFF | TGCAGCGTCCACAGGAGGGGGAGCACCGGGGAGCTGTTTTTT
NA | TRBJ2-2 | 16 | NA | TRBV20-1 | CSARDSPGWDTGELFF | TGCAGTGCTAGAGATTCCCCGGGGTGGGACACCGGGGAGCTGTTTTTT
NA | TRBJ1-1 | 16 | NA | TRBV6-2/TRBV6-3 | CASSYSRDKGYTEAFF | TGTGCCAGCAGTTACTCGAGAGATAAAGGCTACACTGAAGCTTTCTTT
NA | TRBJ2-2 | 17 | TRBD2 | TRBV28 | CASSSLLAGGGTGELFF | TGTGCCAGCAGTTCCCTCCTAGCGGGGGGTGGGACCGGGGAGCTGTTTTTT
many | TRBJ2-1 | 15 | TRBD1 | TRBV6-1 | CASSERQGARNEQFF | TGTGCCAGCAGTGAGAGACAGGGGGCGCGAAATGAGCAGTTCTTC
NA | TRBJ2-3 | 18 | TRBD2 | TRBV6-2/TRBV6-3 | CASSHGLAGGPARDTQYF | TGTGCCAGCAGTCATGGACTAGCGGGGGGGCCAGCTCGAGATACGCAGTATTTT
NA | TRBJ2-1 | 16 | NA | TRBV4-1 | CASSQDRAISYNEQFF | TGCGCCAGCAGCCAAGACAGGGCGATTTCCTACAATGAGCAGTTCTTC
NA | TRBJ2-3 | 14 | NA | TRBV24-1 | CATSGRGATDTQYF | TGTGCCACCAGTGGGAGAGGGGCGACAGATACGCAGTATTTT
once | TRBJ2-3 | 20 | TRBD2 | TRBV12-3/TRBV12-4 | CASSFRVAGGRSTSTDTQYF | TGTGCCAGCAGTTTTCGGGTAGCGGGGGGCCGAAGTACTAGCACAGATACGCAGTATTTT
few | TRBJ1-5 | 15 | NA | TRBV6-1 | CASSDWGDSNQPQHF | TGTGCCAGCAGTGATTGGGGCGATAGCAATCAGCCCCAGCATTTT
NA | TRBJ1-4 | 19 | NA | TRBV19 | CASSFDRGSPGLGDEKLFF | TGTGCCAGTAGCTTTGACCGGGGGTCTCCGGGACTGGGTGATGAAAAACTGTTTTTT
many | TRBJ2-1 | 13 | NA | TRBV12-3/TRBV12-4 | CASSSTTYNEQFF | TGTGCCAGCAGTTCCACCACTTACAATGAGCAGTTCTTC
few | TRBJ2-1 | 14 | NA | TRBV7-8 | CASSSQGWNNEQFF | TGTGCCAGCAGCTCGCAGGGATGGAACAATGAGCAGTTCTTC
few | TRBJ1-2 | 14 | NA | TRBV5-4 | CASTRGVDNYGYTF | TGTGCCAGCACCCGGGGAGTAGATAACTATGGCTACACCTTC
NA | TRBJ2-1 | 14 | NA | TRBV20-1 | CSARGSPSYNKQFF | TGCAGTGCTAGGGGGAGCCCCTCCTACAATAAGCAGTTCTTC
many | TRBJ1-2 | 15 | NA | TRBV7-6 | CASSLQGDANYGYTF | TGTGCCAGCAGCTTACAGGGAGACGCTAACTATGGCTACACCTTC
NA | TRBJ2-5 | 15 | NA | TRBV5-1 | CASSLGEGWGETQYF | TGCGCCAGCAGCTTGGGAGAGGGATGGGGCGAGACCCAGTACTTC
NA | TRBJ2-2 | 16 | NA | TRBV7-9 | CASSLKRGTTTGELFF | TGTGCCAGCAGCTTAAAAAGGGGTACGACCACCGGGGAGCTGTTTTTT
once | TRBJ1-6 | 15 | NA | TRBV19 | CASSPGAAYNSPLHF | TGTGCCAGTAGTCCCGGGGCAGCGTATAATTCACCCCTCCACTTT
NA | TRBJ1-1 | 14 | NA | TRBV19 | CASIQQGVSTEAFF | TGTGCCAGTATTCAACAGGGTGTTTCCACTGAAGCTTTCTTT
few | TRBJ2-1 | 13 | NA | TRBV7-9 | CASSLGRSNEQFF | TGTGCCAGCAGCTTAGGTAGATCCAATGAGCAGTTCTTC
few | TRBJ2-1 | 20 | TRBD2 | TRBV6-1 | CASSEGLLAGGTAYYNEQFF | TGTGCCAGCAGTGAAGGTCTACTAGCGGGGGGAACCGCTTATTACAATGAGCAGTTCTTC
NA | TRBJ1-1 | 14 | TRBD1 | TRBV7-9 | CASSLPQGAPEAFF | TGTGCCAGCAGCTTACCCCAGGGGGCCCCTGAAGCTTTCTTT
few | TRBJ2-1 | 16 | TRBD2 | TRBV4-1 | CASSQEGKGRVVEQFF | TGCGCCAGCAGCCAAGAAGGGAAGGGGAGGGTCGTTGAGCAGTTCTTC
NA | TRBJ1-2 | 16 | NA | TRBV2 | CASSESSDIQLWSYTF | TGTGCCAGCAGTGAGTCTTCCGACATTCAACTATGGAGCTACACCTTC